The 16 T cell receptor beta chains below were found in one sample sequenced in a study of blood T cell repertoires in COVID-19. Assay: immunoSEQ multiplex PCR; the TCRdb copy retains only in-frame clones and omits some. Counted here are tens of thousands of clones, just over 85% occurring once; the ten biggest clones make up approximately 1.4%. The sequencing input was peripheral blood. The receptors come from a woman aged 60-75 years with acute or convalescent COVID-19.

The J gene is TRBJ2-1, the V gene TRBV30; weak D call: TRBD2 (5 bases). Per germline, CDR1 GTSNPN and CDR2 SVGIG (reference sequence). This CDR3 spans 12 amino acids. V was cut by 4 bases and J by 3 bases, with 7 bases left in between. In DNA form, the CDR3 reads TGTGCCTGGAATCGGGGCTACAATGAGCAGTTCTTC. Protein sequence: CAWNRGYNEQFF.

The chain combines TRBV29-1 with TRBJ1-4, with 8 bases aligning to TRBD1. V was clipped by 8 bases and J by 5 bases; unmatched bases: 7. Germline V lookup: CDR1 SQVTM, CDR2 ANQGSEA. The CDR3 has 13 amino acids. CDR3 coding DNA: TGCAGCACCCGACAGGGGTGGAATGAAAAACTGTTTTTT. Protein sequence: CSTRQGWNEKLFF.

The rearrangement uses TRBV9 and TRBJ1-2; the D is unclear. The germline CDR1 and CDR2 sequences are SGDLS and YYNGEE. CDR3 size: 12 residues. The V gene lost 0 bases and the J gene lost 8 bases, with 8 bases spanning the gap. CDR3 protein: CASSVGGRGYTF. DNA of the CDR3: TGTGCCAGCAGCGTAGGAGGCCGGGGCTACACCTTC. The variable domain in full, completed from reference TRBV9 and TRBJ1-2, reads DSGVTQTPKHLITATGQRVTLRCSPRSGDLSVYWYQQSLDQGLQFLIQYYNGEERAKGNILERFSAQQFPDLHSELNLSSLELGDSALYFCASSVGGRGYTFGSGTRLTVV.

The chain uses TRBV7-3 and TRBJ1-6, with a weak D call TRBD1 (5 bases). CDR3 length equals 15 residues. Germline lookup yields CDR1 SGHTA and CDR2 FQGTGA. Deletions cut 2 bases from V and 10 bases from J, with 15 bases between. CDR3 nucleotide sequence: TGTGCCAGCAGCTTAGGTCCAGGGCCGGAATCACCCCTCCACTTT. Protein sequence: CASSLGPGPESPLHF.

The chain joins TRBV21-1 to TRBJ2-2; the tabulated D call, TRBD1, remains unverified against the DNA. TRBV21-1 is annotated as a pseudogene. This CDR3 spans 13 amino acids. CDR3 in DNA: TGTGCCAGCAGCAAATGCAGGACCGGGGAGCTGTTTTTT. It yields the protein CASSKCRTGELFF.

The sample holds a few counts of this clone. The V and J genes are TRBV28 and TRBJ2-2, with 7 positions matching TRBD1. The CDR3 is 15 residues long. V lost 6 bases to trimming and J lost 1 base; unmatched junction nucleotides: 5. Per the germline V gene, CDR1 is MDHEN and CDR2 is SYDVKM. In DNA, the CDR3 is TGTGCCAGCAGGAGCCAGGGGGAGAACACCGGGGAGCTGTTTTTT. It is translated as CASRSQGENTGELFF.

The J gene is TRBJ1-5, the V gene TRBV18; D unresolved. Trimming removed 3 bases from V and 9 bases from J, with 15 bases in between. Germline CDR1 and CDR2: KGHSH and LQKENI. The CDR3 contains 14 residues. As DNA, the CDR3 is TGTGCCAGCTCACCCTCTTCAGAGGTGGGGCCCCAGCATTTT. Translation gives CASSPSSEVGPQHF. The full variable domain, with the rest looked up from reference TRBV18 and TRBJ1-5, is NAGVMQNPRHLVRRRGQEARLRCSPMKGHSHVYWYRQLPEEGLKFMVYLQKENIIDESGMPKERFSAEFPKEGPSILRIQQVVRGDSAAYFCASSPSSEVGPQHFGDGTRLSIL.

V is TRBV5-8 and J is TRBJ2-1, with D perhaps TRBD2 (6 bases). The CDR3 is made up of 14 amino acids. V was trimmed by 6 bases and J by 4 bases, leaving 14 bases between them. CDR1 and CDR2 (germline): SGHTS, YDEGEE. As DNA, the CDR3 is TGTGCCAGCACGCGGGGTAGGTCATACAATGAGCAGTTCTTC. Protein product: CASTRGRSYNEQFF.

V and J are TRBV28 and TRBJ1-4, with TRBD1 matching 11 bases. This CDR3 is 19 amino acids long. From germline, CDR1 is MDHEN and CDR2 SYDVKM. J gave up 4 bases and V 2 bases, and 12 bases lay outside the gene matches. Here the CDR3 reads CASSLRTGGGFGFNEKLFF. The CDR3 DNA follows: TGTGCCAGCAGTTTACGGACAGGGGGCGGTTTTGGATTTAATGAAAAACTGTTTTTT. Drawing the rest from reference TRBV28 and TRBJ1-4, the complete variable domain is DVKVTQSSRYLVKRTGEKVFLECVQDMDHENMFWYRQDPGLGLRLIYFSYDVKMKEKGDIPEGYSVSREKKERFSLILESASTNQTSMYLCASSLRTGGGFGFNEKLFFGSGTQLSVL.

CDR3 region: CASSVTGGLGTDTQYF. DNA for the CDR3: TGCGCCAGCAGCGTGACAGGGGGCTTGGGGACAGATACGCAGTATTTT. This chain joins TRBV5-1 and TRBJ2-3; 10 nucleotides agree with TRBD1. The CDR3 loop spans 16 amino acids. J lost 3 bases, V lost 4 bases, and 8 bases had no gene match. Germline CDR1 reads SGHRS; CDR2 reads YFSETQ. The full variable domain, rest sourced from reference TRBV5-1 and TRBJ2-3, is KAGVTQTPRYLIKTRGQQVTLSCSPISGHRSVSWYQQTPGQGLQFLFEYFSETQRNKGNFPGRFSGRQFSNSRSEMNVSTLELGDSALYLCASSVTGGLGTDTQYFGPGTRLTVL.

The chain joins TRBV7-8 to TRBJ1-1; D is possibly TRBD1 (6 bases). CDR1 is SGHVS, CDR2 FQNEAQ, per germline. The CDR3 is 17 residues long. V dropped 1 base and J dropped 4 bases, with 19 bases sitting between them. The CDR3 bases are TGTGCCAGCAGCTTAGACAGGGTCAAGGCGAAGGGCACTGAAGCTTTCTTT. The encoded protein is CASSLDRVKAKGTEAFF.

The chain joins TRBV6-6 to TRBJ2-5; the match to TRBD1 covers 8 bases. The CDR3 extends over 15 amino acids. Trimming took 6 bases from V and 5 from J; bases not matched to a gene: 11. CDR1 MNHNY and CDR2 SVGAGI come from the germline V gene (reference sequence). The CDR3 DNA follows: TGTGCCAGCAGACCTAGACAGGGGCTGAGGGAGACCCAGTACTTC. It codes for CASRPRQGLRETQYF.

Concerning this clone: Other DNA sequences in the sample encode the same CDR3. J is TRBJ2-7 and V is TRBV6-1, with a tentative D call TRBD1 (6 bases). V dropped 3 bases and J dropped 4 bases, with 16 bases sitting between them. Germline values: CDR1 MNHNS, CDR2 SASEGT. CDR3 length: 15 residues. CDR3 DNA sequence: TGTGCCAGCAGTGAGGAGAGGACAGCAATTTACGAGCAGTACTTC. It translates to CASSEERTAIYEQYF.

CDR3 nucleotide sequence: TGTGCCAGCAGCCCATCTAGCGGGGGAAACAATGAGCAGTTCTTC. Its protein product is CASSPSSGGNNEQFF. This sequence joins TRBV3-1 (or the pseudogene TRBV3-2) and TRBJ2-1, with TRBD2 matching 10 bases. The germline V gene encodes CDR1 LGHDT and CDR2 YNNKEL (reference sequence). CDR3 length: 15 amino acids. Trimming took 4 bases from V and 5 from J; bases not matched to a gene: 5.

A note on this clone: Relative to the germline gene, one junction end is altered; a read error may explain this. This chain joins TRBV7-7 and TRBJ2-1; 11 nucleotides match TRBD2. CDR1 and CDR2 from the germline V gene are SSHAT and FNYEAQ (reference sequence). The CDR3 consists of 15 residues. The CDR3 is CASSLGLAGYNEQFF. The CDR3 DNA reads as TGTGCTAGCAGCTTAGGACTAGCGGGTTACAATGAGCAGTTCTTC.

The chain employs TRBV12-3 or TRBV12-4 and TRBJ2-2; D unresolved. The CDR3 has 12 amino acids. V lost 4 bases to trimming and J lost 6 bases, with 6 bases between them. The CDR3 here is CASSYYPGELFF. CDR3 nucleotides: TGTGCCAGCAGTTACTATCCCGGGGAGCTGTTTTTT.